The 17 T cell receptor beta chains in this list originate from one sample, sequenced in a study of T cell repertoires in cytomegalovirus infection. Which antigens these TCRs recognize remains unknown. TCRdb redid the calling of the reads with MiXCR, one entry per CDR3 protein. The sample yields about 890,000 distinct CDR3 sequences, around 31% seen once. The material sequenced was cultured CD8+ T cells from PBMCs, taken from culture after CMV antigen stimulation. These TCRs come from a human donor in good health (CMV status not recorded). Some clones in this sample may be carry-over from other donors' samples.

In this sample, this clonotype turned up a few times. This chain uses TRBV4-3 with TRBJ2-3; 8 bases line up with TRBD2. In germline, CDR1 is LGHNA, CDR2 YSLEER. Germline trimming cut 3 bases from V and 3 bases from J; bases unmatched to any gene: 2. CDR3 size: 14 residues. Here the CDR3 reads CASSHIAGTDTQYF. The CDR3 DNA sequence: TGCGCCAGCAGCCACATAGCGGGGACAGATACGCAGTATTTT.

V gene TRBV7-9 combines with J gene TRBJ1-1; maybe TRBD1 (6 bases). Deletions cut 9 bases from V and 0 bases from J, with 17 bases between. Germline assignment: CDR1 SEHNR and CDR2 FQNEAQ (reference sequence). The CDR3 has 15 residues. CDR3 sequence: CASCRDQGLNTEAFF. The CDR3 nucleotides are TGTGCCAGTTGCAGGGACCAGGGGTTGAACACTGAAGCTTTCTTT. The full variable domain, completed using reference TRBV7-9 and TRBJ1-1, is DTGVSQNPRHKITKRGQNVTFRCDPISEHNRLYWYRQTLGQGPEFLTYFQNEAQLEKSRLLSDRFSAERPKGSFSTLEIQRTEQGDSAMYLCASCRDQGLNTEAFFGQGTRLTVV.

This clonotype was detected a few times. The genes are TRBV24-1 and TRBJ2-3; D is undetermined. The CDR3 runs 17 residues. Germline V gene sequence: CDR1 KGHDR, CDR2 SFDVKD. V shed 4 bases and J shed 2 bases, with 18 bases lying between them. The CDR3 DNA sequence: TGTGCCACCAGTGACTCTTTGTCGGCCACGACCACAGATACGCAGTATTTT. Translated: CATSDSLSATTTDTQYF.

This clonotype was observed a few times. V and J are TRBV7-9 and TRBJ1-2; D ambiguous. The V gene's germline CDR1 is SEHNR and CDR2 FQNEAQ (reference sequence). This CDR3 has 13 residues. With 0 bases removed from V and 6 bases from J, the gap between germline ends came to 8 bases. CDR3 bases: TGTGCCAGCAGCTTAGCGGCCACAGATGGCTACACCTTC. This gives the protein CASSLAATDGYTF.

This CDR3 reads CASSLALTNTGELFF. DNA of the CDR3: TGTGCCAGCAGCTTAGCACTTACGAACACCGGGGAGCTGTTTTTT. The rearrangement uses TRBV7-9 and TRBJ2-2; D call uncertain. The germline gives CDR1 SEHNR, CDR2 FQNEAQ (reference sequence). CDR3 length equals 15 residues. V lost 0 bases and J 0 bases, leaving 5 bases between the germline ends.

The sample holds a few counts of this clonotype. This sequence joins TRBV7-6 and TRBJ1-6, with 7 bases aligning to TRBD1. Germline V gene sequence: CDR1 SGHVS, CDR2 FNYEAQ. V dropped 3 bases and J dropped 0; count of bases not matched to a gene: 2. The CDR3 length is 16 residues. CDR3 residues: CASSFGDSSYNSPLHF. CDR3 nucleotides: TGTGCCAGCAGCTTCGGGGACAGCTCCTATAATTCACCCCTCCACTTT.

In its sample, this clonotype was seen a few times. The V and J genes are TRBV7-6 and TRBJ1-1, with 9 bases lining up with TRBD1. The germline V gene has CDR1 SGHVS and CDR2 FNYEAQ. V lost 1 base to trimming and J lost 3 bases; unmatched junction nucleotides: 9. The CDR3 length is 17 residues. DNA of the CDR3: TGTGCCAGCAGCTTAGTACCGGGACAGGGAAAGGACACTGAAGCTTTCTTT. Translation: CASSLVPGQGKDTEAFF.

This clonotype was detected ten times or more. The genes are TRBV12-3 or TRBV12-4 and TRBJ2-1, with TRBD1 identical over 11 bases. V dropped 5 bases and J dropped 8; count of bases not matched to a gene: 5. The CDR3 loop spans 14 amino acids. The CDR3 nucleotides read TGTGCCAGCAGTCCCCGGACAGGGGGCGATGAGCAGTTCTTC. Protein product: CASSPRTGGDEQFF.

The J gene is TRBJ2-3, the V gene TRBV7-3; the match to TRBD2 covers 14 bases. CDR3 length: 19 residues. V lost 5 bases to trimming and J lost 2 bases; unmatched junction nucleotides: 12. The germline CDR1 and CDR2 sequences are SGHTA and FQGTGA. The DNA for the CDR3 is TGTGCCAGCAGCCCTAATCCCCCGGGACTAGCGGGGGACACAGATACGCAGTATTTT. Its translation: CASSPNPPGLAGDTDTQYF.

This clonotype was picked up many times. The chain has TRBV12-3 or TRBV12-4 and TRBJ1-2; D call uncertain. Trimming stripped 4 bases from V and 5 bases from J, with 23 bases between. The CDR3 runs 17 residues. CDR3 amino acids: CASSSGARSESEYGYTF. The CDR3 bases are TGTGCCAGCAGTTCAGGCGCGAGGTCCGAGTCCGAATATGGCTACACCTTC.

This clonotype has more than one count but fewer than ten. CDR3 nucleotides: TGTGCCAGCAGCTTAGTTGCGGGGCCGATCGGCTATGGCTACACCTTC. This translates into CASSLVAGPIGYGYTF. The chain couples TRBV11-2 to TRBJ1-2; D is perhaps TRBD1 (5 bases). The V and J ends lost 1 base and 4 bases respectively, with 16 bases between them. Germline V gene sequence: CDR1 SGHAT, CDR2 FQNNGV. The length of the CDR3 is 16 residues.

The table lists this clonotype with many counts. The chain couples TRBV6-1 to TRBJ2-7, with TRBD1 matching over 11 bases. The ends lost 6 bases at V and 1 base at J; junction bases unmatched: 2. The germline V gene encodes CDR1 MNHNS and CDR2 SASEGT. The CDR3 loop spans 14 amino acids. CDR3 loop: CASRDRGPSYEQYF. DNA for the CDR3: TGTGCCAGCAGGGACAGGGGGCCTTCCTACGAGCAGTACTTC.

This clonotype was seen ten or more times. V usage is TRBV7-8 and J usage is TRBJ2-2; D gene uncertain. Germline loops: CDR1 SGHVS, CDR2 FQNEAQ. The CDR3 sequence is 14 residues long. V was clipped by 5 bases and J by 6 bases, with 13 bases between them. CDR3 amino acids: CASSDDWVSGELFF. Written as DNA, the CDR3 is TGTGCCAGCAGCGATGACTGGGTCTCCGGGGAGCTGTTTTTT. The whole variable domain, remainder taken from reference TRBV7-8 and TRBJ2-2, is GAGVSQSPRYKVAKRGQDVALRCDPISGHVSLFWYQQALGQGPEFLTYFQNEAQLDKSGLPSDRFFAERPEGSVSTLKIQRTQQEDSAVYLCASSDDWVSGELFFGEGSRLTVL.

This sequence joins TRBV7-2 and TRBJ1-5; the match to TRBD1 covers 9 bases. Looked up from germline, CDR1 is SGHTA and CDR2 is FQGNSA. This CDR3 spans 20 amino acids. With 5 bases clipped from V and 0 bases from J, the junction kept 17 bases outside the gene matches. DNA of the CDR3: TGTGCCAGCAGCCCGTCTCTGGGACAGGGAGGATCCTATAGCAATCAGCCCCAGCATTTT. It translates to CASSPSLGQGGSYSNQPQHF.

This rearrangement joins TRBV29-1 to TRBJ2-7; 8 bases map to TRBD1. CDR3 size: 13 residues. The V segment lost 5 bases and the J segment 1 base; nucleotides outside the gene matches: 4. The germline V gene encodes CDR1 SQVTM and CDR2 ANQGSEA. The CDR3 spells CSVRTGLSYEQYF. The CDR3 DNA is TGCAGCGTTCGGACAGGGCTATCCTACGAGCAGTACTTC.

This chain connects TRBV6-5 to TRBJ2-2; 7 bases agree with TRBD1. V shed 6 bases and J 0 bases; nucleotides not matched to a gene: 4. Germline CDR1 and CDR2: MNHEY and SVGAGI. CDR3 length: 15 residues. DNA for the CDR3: TGTGCCAGCAGCCCCCAGGGGGCGAACACCGGGGAGCTGTTTTTT. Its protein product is CASSPQGANTGELFF.

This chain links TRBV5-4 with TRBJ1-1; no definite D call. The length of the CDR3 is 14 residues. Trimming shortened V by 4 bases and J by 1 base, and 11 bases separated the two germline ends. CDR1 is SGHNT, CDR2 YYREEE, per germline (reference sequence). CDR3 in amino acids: CASSHNPGNTEAFF. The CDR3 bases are TGTGCCAGCAGCCATAACCCCGGGAACACTGAAGCTTTCTTT.